This TCR beta chain was obtained from a study of blood T cells in healthy people across ages. Whole-study results and caveats: Measured against age, TCR beta diversity per million T cells decreased in a roughly linear manner.

Trimming shortened V by 0 bases and J by 0 bases, and 12 bases separated the two germline ends. Germline V gene data show CDR1 as DFQATT and CDR2 as SNEGSKA (reference sequence). The CDR3 covers 17 residues. With a J-beta primer mix and a sample-barcoded 5' primer, a second PCR ran roughly 6 to 11 cycles. TCRdb analysed the 5' RACE reads with MiXCR anew, one entry per CDR3 protein. The sample holds over a million distinct CDR3 sequences, approximately 59% seen once. Concerning this clonotype: Its target is unknown.

The TCR was taken from a man younger than 30 in good health. Input material: blood. This chain connects TRBV20-1 to TRBJ2-6; D unclear. CDR3 amino acids: CSARDSGSRSGANVLTF. CDR3 in DNA: TGCAGTGCTAGAGATTCCGGCAGTCGCTCTGGGGCCAACGTCCTGACTTTC.